This TCR beta chain appears in the sequencing data of a study of T cells in Graves' hyperthyroidism and ophthalmopathy. Whole-study context: At the time of initial diagnosis and before any treatment, peripheral blood was collected. Study results and limitations: Appearing also in blood were most of the thyroid clonotypes expanded above 0.001.

This clonotype was seen a few times. Its antigen is unknown. TCR beta CDR3 regions were amplified from RNA. The HTBI primer set was used in a first-round RT-PCR of the TCR CDR3. Each CDR3 protein is one row after TCRdb ran MiXCR on the multiplex PCR reads. Seen here are about 840,000 distinct CDR3 sequences, 38% observed once, and the top ten hold more than 7%. Patients aged 18 to 65 had newly diagnosed hyperthyroidism that had lasted under 2 months. Clinical symptoms, serum thyroxine and TRAb, thyroid ultrasound and orbital computed tomography together formed the diagnostic basis. The sequenced material came from blood. This TCR was sampled from a man in his late teens or twenties with Graves' hyperthyroidism.

The CDR3, as DNA: TGTGCCAGCAGTCGACAGGGGGCTGGAAACACTGAAGCTTTCTTT. This translates into CASSRQGAGNTEAFF. The chain couples TRBV19 to TRBJ1-1; 10 nucleotides line up with TRBD1. Trimming at V came to 9 bases and at J to 2 bases, leaving 9 bases not matched to a gene. CDR1 LNHDA and CDR2 SQIVND come from the germline V gene (reference sequence). This CDR3 is 15 amino acids long.